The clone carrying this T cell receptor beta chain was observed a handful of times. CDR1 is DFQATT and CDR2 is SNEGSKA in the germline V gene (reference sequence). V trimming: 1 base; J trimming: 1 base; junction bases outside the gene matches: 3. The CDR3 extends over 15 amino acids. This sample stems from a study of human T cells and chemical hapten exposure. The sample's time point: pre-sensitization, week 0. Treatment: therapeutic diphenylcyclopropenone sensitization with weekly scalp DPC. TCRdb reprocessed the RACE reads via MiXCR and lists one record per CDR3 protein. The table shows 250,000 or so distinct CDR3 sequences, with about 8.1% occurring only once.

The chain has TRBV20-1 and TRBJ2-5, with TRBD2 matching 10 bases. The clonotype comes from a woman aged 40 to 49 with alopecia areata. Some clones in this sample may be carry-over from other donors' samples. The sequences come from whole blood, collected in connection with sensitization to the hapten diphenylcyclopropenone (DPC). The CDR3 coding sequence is TGCAGTGCTAGAGGACTAGCGGGCGTCCAAGAGACCCAGTACTTC. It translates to CSARGLAGVQETQYF.